This entry concerns a single T cell receptor beta chain. The antigen is not known. This entry belongs to a study of metastatic and nonmetastatic thyroid tumors. Study at large: Repertoires from blood and tumor or nodule tissue of malignant and benign thyroid patients were compared.

The CDR3 is 14 residues long. V trimming: 5 bases; J trimming: 6 bases; junction bases outside the gene matches: 9. CDR1 and CDR2 from the germline V gene are MGHDK and SYGVNS. None of the patients had undergone any treatment ahead of thyroid surgery. Study-wide results and caveats: Relative to benign nodules, malignant thyroid tumors were reportedly characterized by significantly elevated TCR beta diversity in blood and tumor.

Original analysis: The distant-metastasis classifier for papillary thyroid cancer was built from CDR3 differences across clinicopathological groups. TCRdb re-analyzed the PCR reads using MiXCR. TCRdb, rather than the study authors, made the V and J calls. This sample has 20,000 or so clones; 23% occur once, and the top ten carry 71%. Input material: blood. This chain uses TRBV25-1 with TRBJ1-2; 7 positions match TRBD1. The TCR comes from a male donor with papillary thyroid cancer or a benign thyroid nodule (not recorded which). Some clones in this sample may be carry-over from other donors' samples. The CDR3, as DNA: TGTGCCAGCAGTAGGAAAGGGGGCATCAATGGCTACACCTTC. Translating gives CASSRKGGINGYTF.